This passage covers 4 T cell receptor beta chains from one sample sequenced in a study of cytomegalovirus exposure and HLA in healthy donors. The PCR made use of 60 Vbeta and 13 Jbeta primers. The data were produced by immunoSEQ multiplex PCR, yet TCRdb's version contains in-frame clones alone and is incomplete. The table lists 200,000 to 250,000 clones, about 80% of them singletons, with 4.5% to 6% in the top ten. Sequencing used PBMCs. These receptor sequences come from a woman between 40 and 50 years old in good health and CMV-seropositive.

The V and J genes are TRBV7-2 and TRBJ2-7; 9 bases align to TRBD2. V shed 3 bases, J shed 6 bases, and the junction held 6 bases outside the gene matches. The CDR3 has 14 amino acids. CDR1 and CDR2 from the germline V gene are SGHTA and FQGNSA. CDR3 nucleotides: TGTGCCAGCAGCTTCGGCGGGGGGGCGTCCGAGCAGTACTTC. Translated, it gives CASSFGGGASEQYF.

Notes on this clone: Other DNA sequences in this sample translate to the same CDR3. The chain has TRBV30 and TRBJ1-2; TRBD1 matches at 7 bases. The CDR3 length is 12 residues. Germline assignment: CDR1 GTSNPN and CDR2 SVGIG (reference sequence). Losses at the gene ends were 3 bases for V and 8 bases for J; bases not matched to a gene: 6. CDR3 protein: CAWSIGGDGYTF. The CDR3 DNA sequence: TGTGCCTGGAGCATAGGGGGCGACGGCTACACCTTC.

As for this clone: The junction does not match germline at one end; this may be a read error. This chain uses TRBV13 with TRBJ2-2; possibly TRBD2 for D (5 bases). Germline CDR1 is PRHDT and CDR2 is FYEKMQ (reference sequence). The CDR3 sequence is 14 residues long. For the CDR3, the DNA is TGTGTCAGCAGCCCCACGGGATCAATCTTCGAGCTGTTTTTT. This translates into CVSSPTGSIFELFF.

In its sample, this clone was seen once. Other DNA sequences in the sample encode the same CDR3. CDR3 in amino acids: CASSLGLAAYNEQFF. In DNA form, the CDR3 reads TGTGCCAGCAGCCTCGGACTAGCTGCCTACAATGAGCAGTTCTTC. This chain joins TRBV7-2 and TRBJ2-1; 8 positions agree with TRBD2. CDR3 size: 15 residues. J lost 2 bases, V lost 5 bases, and 5 bases had no gene match. Germline assignment: CDR1 SGHTA and CDR2 FQGNSA.